The TCR beta chain under discussion was sequenced for a study of somatic mutations in cytotoxic T cells in rheumatoid arthritis. General study findings and limits: Increasing age coincided with elevated CD8+ clonality among rheumatoid arthritis patients, though not among healthy controls. Neither rheumatoid arthritis patients nor age-matched healthy controls had significantly different CD8+ T-cell clonality from the other group.

The CDR3 spans 18 residues. The germline V gene has CDR1 MGHRA and CDR2 YSYEKL. V dropped 0 bases and J dropped 4; count of bases not matched to a gene: 12. This clone showed up just a few times. Its antigen is unidentified. This table comes from immunoSEQ multiplex PCR, and its TCRdb copy is limited to in-frame clones, with some not included. The sample records tens of thousands of clones, approximately 86% being singletons. Among the healthy controls, all of them blood donors, the median age was around 56 years (range about 20-80) and roughly 51% were female. Positive magnetic bead selection was used to isolate CD4+ and CD8+ cells; purity was checked by flow cytometry.

The material sequenced was CD8+ T cells sorted from blood. The rearrangement joins TRBV4-1 to TRBJ1-1; 9 bases are shared with TRBD1. This TCR was recovered from a woman aged 45-65 years in good health. CDR3 region: CASSQDWRDRDGSTEAFF. The CDR3 region has the DNA TGCGCCAGCAGCCAAGATTGGAGGGACAGGGACGGGAGCACTGAAGCTTTCTTT.